The 6 T cell receptor beta chains presented below share a single source sample, sequenced in a study of blood T cell repertoires in COVID-19. Produced via immunoSEQ multiplex PCR; TCRdb's table is partial and in-frame only. The data contain 210,000 or so clones, 70% to 90% of them seen just once; the ten biggest clones take up 10% to 11%. The specimen sequenced was PBMCs or T cells enriched from blood (not recorded which). The receptors stem from a man younger than 40 who had recovered from COVID-19.

The V call is TRBV11-2, the J call TRBJ1-4; no definite D call. Trimming took 3 bases from V and 0 from J, leaving 11 bases between them. From germline, CDR1 is SGHAT and CDR2 FQNNGV. The CDR3 loop spans 16 amino acids. The CDR3 nucleotides are TGTGCCAGCAGCTTCGCCGGGATTGCAACTAATGAAAAACTGTTTTTT. Residues: CASSFAGIATNEKLFF.

The rearrangement links TRBV23-1 to TRBJ2-7; 9 bases fit TRBD2. TRBV23-1 is given ORF status, its function remaining uncertain. The CDR3 sequence is 16 residues long. With 2 bases clipped from V and 0 bases from J, the junction kept 5 bases outside the gene matches. The CDR3 nucleotides read TGCGCCAGCAGTCAACCGAGCGGGGGGAGCTCCTACGAGCAGTACTTC. Protein product: CASSQPSGGSSYEQYF.

This chain links TRBV6-6 with TRBJ1-4; D gene ambiguous. The ends were cut back, 6 bases at V and 5 bases at J, with 16 bases in the middle. Germline loops: CDR1 MNHNY, CDR2 SVGAGI (reference sequence). This CDR3 has 15 amino acids. CDR3 region: CASSPQAPGNEKLFF. The CDR3 bases are TGTGCCAGCAGCCCTCAGGCGCCGGGAAATGAAAAACTGTTTTTT.

Only one count was recorded for this clone. The V and J genes are TRBV10-2 and TRBJ1-5; 8 bases align to TRBD1. The junction had 6 bases not matched to a gene; V was cut back by 1 base and J by 1 base. Germline loops: CDR1 WSHSY, CDR2 SAAADI. The CDR3 is 17 residues long. The CDR3 is CASSELNQGASNQPQHF. CDR3 nucleotides: TGCGCCAGCAGTGAGTTAAACCAGGGGGCAAGCAATCAGCCCCAGCATTTT.

The V and J genes are TRBV11-2 and TRBJ2-7, with D possibly matching TRBD1 (6 bases). CDR1 SGHAT and CDR2 FQNNGV come from the germline V gene. There are 15 residues in the CDR3. With 1 base removed from V and 0 bases from J, the gap between germline ends came to 10 bases. This CDR3 reads CASSLVRGFSYEQYF. As DNA, the CDR3 is TGTGCCAGCAGCTTAGTGAGGGGGTTCTCCTACGAGCAGTACTTC. The full variable domain, completed using reference TRBV11-2 and TRBJ2-7, is EAGVAQSPRYKIIEKRQSVAFWCNPISGHATLYWYQQILGQGPKLLIQFQNNGVVDDSQLPKDRFSAERLKGVDSTLKIQPAKLEDSAVYLCASSLVRGFSYEQYFGPGTRLTVT.

This chain uses TRBV7-8 with TRBJ2-7; D call uncertain. The CDR3 runs to 12 residues. Deletions cut 5 bases from V and 4 bases from J, with 9 bases between. CDR1 and CDR2 from the germline V gene are SGHVS and FQNEAQ. CDR3 nucleotide sequence: TGTGCCAGCAGCCTGGCCATATACGAGCAGTACTTC. The encoded protein is CASSLAIYEQYF.